This T cell receptor beta chain derives from a study of blood T cell repertoires in COVID-19. The ends lost 5 bases at V and 6 bases at J; junction bases unmatched: 9. Germline-derived CDR1 and CDR2 are MDHEN and SYDVKM. The CDR3 sequence is 14 residues long. This table comes from immunoSEQ multiplex PCR, and its TCRdb copy is limited to in-frame clones, with some not included. The table has tens of thousands of clones, roughly 80% seen once. Material for sequencing was peripheral blood. This clonotype was obtained from a human donor in a cohort sampled during active COVID-19. The chain has TRBV28 and TRBJ1-2, with 7 bases that match TRBD1. CDR3: CASSPLGQDNGYTF. CDR3 bases: TGTGCCAGCAGTCCCCTAGGACAGGACAATGGCTACACCTTC.